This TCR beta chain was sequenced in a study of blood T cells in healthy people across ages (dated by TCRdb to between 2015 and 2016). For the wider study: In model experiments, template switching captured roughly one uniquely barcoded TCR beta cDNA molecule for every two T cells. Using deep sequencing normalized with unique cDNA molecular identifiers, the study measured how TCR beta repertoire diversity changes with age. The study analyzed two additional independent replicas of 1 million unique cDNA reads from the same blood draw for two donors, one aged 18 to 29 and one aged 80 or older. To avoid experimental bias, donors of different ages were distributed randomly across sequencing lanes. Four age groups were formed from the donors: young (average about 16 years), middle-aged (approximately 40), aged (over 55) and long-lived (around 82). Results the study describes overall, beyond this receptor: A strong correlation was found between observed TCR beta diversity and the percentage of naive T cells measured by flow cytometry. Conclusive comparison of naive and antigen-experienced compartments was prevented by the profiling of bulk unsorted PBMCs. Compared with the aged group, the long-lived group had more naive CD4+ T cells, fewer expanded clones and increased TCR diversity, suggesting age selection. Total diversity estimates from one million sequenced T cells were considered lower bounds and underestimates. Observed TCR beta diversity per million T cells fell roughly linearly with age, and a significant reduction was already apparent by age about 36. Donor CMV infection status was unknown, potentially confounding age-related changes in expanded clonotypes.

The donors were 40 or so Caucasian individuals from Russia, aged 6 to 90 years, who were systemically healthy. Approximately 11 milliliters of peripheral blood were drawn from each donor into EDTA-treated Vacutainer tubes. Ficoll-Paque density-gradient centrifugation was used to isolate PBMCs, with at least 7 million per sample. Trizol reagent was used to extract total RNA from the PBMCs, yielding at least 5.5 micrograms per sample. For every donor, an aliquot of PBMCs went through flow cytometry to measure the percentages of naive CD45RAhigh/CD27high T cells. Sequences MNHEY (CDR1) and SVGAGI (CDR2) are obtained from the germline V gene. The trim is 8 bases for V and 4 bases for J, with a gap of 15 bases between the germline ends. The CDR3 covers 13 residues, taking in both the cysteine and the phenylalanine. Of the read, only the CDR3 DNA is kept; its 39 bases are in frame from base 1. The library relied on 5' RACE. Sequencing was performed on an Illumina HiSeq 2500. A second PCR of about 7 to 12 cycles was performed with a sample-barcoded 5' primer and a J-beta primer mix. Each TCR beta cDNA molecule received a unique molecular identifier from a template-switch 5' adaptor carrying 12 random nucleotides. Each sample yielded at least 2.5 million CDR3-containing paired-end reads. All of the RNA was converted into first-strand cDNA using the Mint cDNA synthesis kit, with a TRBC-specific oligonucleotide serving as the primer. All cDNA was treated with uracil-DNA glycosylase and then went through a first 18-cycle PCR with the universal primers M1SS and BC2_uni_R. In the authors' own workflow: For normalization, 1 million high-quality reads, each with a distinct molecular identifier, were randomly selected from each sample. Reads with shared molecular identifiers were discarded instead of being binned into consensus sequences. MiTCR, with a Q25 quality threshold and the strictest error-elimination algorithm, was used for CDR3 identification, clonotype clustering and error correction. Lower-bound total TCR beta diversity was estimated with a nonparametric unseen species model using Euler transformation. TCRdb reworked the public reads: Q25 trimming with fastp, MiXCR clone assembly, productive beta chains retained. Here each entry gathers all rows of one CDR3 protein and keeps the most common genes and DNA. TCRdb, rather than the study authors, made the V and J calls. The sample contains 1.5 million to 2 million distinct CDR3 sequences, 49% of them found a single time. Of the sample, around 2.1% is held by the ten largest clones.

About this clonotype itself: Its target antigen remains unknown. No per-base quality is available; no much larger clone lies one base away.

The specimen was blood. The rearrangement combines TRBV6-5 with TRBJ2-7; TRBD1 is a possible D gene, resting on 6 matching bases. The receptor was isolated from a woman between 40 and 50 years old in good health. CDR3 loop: CASGRYREYEQYF. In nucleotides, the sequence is TGTGCCAGCGGAAGGTACAGGGAATACGAGCAGTACTTC.